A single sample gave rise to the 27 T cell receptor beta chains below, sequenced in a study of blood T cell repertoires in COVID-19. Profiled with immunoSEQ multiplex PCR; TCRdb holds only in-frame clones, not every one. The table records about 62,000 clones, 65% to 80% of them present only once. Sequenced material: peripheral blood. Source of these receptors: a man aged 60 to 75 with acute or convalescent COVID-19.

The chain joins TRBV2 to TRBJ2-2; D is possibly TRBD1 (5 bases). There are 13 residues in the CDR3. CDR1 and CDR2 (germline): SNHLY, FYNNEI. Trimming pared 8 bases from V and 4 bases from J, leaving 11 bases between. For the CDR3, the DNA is TGTGCCAGCTTTTCAGGGTTCACCGGGGAGCTGTTTTTT. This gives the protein CASFSGFTGELFF.

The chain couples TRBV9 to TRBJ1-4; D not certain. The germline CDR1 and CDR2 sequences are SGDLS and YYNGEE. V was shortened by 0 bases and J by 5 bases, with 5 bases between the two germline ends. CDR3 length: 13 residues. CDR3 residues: CASSVGINEKLFF. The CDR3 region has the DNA TGTGCCAGCAGCGTAGGTATAAATGAAAAACTGTTTTTT.

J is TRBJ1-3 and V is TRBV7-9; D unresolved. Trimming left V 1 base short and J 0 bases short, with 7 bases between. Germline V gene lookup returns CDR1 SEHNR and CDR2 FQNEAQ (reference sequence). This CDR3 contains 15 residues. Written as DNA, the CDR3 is TGTGCCAGCAGCTTAGGGGCGAGCTCTGGAAACACCATATATTTT. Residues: CASSLGASSGNTIYF.

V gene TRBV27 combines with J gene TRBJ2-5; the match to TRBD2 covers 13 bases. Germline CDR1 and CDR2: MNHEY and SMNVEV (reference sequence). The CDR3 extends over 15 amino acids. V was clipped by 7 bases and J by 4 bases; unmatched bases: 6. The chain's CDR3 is CASKPGTSGTETQYF. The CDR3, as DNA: TGTGCCAGCAAACCCGGGACTAGCGGGACAGAGACCCAGTACTTC.

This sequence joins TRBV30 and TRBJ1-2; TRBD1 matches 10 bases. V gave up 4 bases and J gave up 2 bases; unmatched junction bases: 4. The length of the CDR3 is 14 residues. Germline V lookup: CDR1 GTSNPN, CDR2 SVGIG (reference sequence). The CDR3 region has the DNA TGTGCCTGGACCCTGGACAGGGGGAACTATGGCTACACCTTC. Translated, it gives CAWTLDRGNYGYTF.

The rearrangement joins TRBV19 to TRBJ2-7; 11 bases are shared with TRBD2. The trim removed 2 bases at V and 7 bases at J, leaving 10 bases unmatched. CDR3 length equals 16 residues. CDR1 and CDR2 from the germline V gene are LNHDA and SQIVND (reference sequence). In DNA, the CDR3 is TGTGCCAGTAGTATATCAACTAGCGGGAGCCTCAGGGAGCAGTACTTC. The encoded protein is CASSISTSGSLREQYF.

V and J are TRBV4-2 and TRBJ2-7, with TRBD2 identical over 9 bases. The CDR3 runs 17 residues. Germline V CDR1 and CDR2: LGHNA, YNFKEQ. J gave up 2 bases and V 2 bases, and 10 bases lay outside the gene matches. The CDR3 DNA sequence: TGTGCCAGCAGCCAATTGGGGGAGTCTAGCGGGACCTACGAGCAGTACTTC. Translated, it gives CASSQLGESSGTYEQYF.

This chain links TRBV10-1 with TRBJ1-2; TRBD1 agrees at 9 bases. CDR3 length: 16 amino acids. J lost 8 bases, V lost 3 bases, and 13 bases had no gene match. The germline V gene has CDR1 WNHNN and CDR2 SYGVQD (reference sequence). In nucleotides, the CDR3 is TGCGCCAGCAGTGATGACTCGGACAGGGGCTCTTACGGCTACACCTTC. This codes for CASSDDSDRGSYGYTF.

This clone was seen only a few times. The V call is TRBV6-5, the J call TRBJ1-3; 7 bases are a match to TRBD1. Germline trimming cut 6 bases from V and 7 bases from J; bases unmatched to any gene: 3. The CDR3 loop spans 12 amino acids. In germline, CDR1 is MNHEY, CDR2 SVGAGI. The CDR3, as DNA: TGTGCCAGCAGAACAGGGGACAACACCATATATTTT. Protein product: CASRTGDNTIYF.

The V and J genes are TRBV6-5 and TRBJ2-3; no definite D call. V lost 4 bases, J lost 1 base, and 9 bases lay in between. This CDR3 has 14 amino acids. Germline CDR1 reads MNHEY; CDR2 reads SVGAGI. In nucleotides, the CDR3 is TGTGCCAGCAGTTTTGGAGCGCGCACAGATACGCAGTATTTT. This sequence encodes CASSFGARTDTQYF.

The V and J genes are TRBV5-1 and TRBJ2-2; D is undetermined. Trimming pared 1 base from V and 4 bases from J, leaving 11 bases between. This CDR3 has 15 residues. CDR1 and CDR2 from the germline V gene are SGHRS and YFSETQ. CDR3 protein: CASSLLAEATGELFF. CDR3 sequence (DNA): TGCGCCAGCAGCTTGCTCGCGGAAGCCACCGGGGAGCTGTTTTTT. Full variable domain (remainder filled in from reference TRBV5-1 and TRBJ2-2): KAGVTQTPRYLIKTRGQQVTLSCSPISGHRSVSWYQQTPGQGLQFLFEYFSETQRNKGNFPGRFSGRQFSNSRSEMNVSTLELGDSALYLCASSLLAEATGELFFGEGSRLTVL.

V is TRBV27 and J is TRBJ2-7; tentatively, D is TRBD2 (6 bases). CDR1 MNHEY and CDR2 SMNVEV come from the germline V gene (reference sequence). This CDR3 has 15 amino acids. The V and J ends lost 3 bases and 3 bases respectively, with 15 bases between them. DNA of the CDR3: TGTGCCAGCAGTTTCGAGGCGGGCGGGAACTACGAGCAGTACTTC. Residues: CASSFEAGGNYEQYF.

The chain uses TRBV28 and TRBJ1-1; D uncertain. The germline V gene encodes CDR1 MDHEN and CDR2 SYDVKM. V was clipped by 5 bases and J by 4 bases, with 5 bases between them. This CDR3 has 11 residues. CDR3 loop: CASSTVTEAFF. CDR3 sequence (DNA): TGTGCCAGCAGTACGGTCACTGAAGCTTTCTTT.

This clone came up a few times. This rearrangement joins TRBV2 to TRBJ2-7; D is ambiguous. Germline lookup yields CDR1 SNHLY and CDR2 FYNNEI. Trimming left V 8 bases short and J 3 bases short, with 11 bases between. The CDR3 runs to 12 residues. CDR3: CASSLGDYEQYF. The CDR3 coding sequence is TGTGCCAGCTCGCTCGGTGACTACGAGCAGTACTTC.

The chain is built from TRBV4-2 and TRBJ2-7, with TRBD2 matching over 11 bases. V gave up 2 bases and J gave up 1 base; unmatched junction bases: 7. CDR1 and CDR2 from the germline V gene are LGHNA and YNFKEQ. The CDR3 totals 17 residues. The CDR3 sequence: CASSQHQTSGASYEQYF. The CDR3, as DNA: TGTGCCAGCAGCCAACACCAGACTAGCGGGGCTTCCTACGAGCAGTACTTC.

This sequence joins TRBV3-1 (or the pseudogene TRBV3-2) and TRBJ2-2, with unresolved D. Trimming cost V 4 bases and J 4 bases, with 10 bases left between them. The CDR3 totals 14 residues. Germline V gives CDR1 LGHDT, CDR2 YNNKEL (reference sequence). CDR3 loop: CASSRVQFTGELFF. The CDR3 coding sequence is TGTGCCAGCAGCCGGGTACAGTTCACCGGGGAGCTGTTTTTT.

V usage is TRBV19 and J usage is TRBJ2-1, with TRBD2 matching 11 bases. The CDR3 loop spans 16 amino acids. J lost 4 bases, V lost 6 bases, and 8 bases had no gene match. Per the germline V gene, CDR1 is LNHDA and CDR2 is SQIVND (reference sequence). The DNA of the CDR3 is TGTGCCAGTAGCGGTCGGACTAGCGGGTCGTACAATGAGCAGTTCTTC. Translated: CASSGRTSGSYNEQFF.

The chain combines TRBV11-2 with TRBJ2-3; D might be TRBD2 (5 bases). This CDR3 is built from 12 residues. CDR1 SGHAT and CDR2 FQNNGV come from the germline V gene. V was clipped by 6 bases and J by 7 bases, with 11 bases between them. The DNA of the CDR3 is TGTGCCAGCAGGTCGGGATCTCATACGCAGTATTTT. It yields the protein CASRSGSHTQYF.

The CDR3 here is CASSPTGQGNSPLHF. The DNA for the CDR3 is TGCGCCAGCAGCCCGACCGGACAGGGTAATTCACCCCTCCACTTT. V and J are TRBV5-1 and TRBJ1-6; TRBD1 matches at 8 bases. CDR3 length: 15 residues. The trim removed 4 bases at V and 6 bases at J, leaving 6 bases unmatched. Germline V gene sequence: CDR1 SGHRS, CDR2 YFSETQ.

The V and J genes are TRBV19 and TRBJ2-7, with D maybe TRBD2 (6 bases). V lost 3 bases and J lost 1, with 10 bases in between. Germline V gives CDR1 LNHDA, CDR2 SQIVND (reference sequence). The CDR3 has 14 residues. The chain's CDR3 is CASSMPGGSYEQYF. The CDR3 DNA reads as TGTGCCAGTAGTATGCCCGGGGGATCCTACGAGCAGTACTTC. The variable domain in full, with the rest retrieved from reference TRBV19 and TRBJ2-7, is DGGITQSPKYLFRKEGQNVTLSCEQNLNHDAMYWYRQDPGQGLRLIYYSQIVNDFQKGDIAEGYSVSREKKESFPLTVTSAQKNPTAFYLCASSMPGGSYEQYFGPGTRLTVT.

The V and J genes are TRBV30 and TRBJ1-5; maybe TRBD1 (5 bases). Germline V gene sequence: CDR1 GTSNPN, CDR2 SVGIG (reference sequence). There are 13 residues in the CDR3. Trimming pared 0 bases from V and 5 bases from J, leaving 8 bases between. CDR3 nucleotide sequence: TGTGCCTGGAGTGTATGGGGCGATCAGCCCCAGCATTTT. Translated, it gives CAWSVWGDQPQHF.

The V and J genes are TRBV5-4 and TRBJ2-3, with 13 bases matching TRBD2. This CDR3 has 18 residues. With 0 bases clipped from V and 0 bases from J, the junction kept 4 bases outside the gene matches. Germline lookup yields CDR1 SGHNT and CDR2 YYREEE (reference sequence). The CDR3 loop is CASSLGGLAGASTDTQYF. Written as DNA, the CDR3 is TGTGCCAGCAGCTTGGGCGGACTAGCGGGGGCTAGCACAGATACGCAGTATTTT.

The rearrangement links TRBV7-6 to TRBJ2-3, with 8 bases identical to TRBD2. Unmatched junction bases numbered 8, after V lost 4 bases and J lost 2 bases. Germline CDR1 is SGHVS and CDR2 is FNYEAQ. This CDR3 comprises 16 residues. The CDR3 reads CASSSVAGSYTDTQYF. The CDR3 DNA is TGTGCCAGCAGCTCAGTAGCGGGATCGTACACAGATACGCAGTATTTT.

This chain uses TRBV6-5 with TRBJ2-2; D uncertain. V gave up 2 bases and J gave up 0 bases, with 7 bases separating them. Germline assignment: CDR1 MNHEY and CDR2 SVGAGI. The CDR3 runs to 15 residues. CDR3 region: CASSYTASNTGELFF. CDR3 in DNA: TGTGCCAGCAGTTACACAGCCTCGAACACCGGGGAGCTGTTTTTT.

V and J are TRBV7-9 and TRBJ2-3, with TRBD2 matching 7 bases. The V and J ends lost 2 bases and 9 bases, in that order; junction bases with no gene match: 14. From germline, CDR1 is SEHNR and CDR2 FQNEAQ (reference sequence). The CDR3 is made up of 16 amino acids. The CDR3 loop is CASSLWSGTYGGTQYF. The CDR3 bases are TGTGCCAGCAGCTTATGGAGCGGGACCTATGGGGGGACGCAGTATTTT. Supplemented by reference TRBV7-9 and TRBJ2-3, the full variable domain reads DTGVSQNPRHKITKRGQNVTFRCDPISEHNRLYWYRQTLGQGPEFLTYFQNEAQLEKSRLLSDRFSAERPKGSFSTLEIQRTEQGDSAMYLCASSLWSGTYGGTQYFGPGTRLTVL.

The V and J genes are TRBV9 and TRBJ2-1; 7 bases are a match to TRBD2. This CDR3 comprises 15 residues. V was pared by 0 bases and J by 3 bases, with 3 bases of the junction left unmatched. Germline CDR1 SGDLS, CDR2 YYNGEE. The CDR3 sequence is CASSVVASGYNEQFF. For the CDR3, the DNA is TGTGCCAGCAGCGTAGTGGCTAGCGGCTACAATGAGCAGTTCTTC.

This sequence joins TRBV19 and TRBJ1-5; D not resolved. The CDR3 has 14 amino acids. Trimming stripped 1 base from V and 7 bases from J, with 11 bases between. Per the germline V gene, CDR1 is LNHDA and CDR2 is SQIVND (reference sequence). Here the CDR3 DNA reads TGTGCCAGTAGTATAGTGCAGGTTACACAGCCCCAGCATTTT. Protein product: CASSIVQVTQPQHF.